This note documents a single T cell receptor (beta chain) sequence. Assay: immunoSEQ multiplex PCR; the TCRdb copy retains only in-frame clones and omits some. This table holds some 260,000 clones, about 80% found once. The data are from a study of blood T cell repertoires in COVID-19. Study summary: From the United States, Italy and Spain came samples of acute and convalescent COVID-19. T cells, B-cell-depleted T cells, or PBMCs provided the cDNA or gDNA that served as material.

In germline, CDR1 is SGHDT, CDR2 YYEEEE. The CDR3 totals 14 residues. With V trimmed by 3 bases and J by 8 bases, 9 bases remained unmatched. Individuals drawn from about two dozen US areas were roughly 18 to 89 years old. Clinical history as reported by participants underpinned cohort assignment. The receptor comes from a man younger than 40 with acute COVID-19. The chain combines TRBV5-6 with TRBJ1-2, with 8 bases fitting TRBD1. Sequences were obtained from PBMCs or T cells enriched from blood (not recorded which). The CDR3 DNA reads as TGTGCCAGCAGCTCGGGACAGGCCCTATGGGGCTACACCTTC. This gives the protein CASSSGQALWGYTF.